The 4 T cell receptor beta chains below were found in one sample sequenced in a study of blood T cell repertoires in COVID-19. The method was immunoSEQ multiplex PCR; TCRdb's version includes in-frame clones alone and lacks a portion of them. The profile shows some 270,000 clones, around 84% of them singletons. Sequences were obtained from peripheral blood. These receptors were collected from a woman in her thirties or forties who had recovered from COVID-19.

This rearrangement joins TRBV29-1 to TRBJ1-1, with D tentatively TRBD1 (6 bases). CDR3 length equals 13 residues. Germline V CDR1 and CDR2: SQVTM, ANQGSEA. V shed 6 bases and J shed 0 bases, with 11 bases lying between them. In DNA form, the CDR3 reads TGCAGCGTACACACAGGGATGAACACTGAAGCTTTCTTT. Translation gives CSVHTGMNTEAFF.

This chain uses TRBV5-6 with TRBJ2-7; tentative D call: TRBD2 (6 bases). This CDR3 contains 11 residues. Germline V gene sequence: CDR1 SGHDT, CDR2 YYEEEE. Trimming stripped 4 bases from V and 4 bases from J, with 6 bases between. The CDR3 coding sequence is TGTGCCAGCAGCGCGGGGTACGAGCAGTACTTC. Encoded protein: CASSAGYEQYF.

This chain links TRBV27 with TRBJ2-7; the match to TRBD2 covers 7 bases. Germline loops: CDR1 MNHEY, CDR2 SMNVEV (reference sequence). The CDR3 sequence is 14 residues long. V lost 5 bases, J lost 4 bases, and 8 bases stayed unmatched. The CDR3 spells CASSLRGTTYEQYF. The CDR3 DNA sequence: TGTGCCAGCAGTCTGCGGGGGACCACGTACGAGCAGTACTTC.

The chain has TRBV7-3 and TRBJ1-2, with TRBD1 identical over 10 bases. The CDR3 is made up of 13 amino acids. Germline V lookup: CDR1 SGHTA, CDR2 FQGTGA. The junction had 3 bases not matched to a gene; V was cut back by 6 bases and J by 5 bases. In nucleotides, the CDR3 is TGTGCCAGCAGTTCGGACAGGGGGTATGGCTACACCTTC. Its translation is CASSSDRGYGYTF. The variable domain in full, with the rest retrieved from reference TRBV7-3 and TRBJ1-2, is GAGVSQTPSNKVTEKGKYVELRCDPISGHTALYWYRQSLGQGPEFLIYFQGTGAADDSGLPNDRFFAVRPEGSVSTLKIQRTERGDSAVYLCASSSDRGYGYTFGSGTRLTVV.